This TCR beta chain was found in a study of OX40 agonist ivuxolimab in advanced cancers. Overall study: Patients were dosed with the agonistic anti-OX40 (CD134) antibody ivuxolimab.

V shed 5 bases and J shed 8 bases, with 18 bases lying between them. CDR1 and CDR2 (germline): LGHNT, FRNRAP. This CDR3 comprises 15 residues. The study, taken as a whole, reports: CD4+ and CD8+ T cells in blood underwent clonal expansion by week 6 at 0.1 to 3.0 mg/kg.

Samples of blood were obtained at baseline, on cycle 4 day 1, and on cycle 7 day 1. The protocol was immunoSEQ multiplex PCR, while the TCRdb copy is restricted to in-frame clones and leaves out a portion. The table lists around 35,000 clones, 70% to 85% of them singletons. Note on this clone: Its antigen is not known.

The specimen was CD4+ or CD8+ T cells sorted from blood, collected in a trial of the OX40 agonist ivuxolimab. This sequence originates from an adult with an advanced solid tumor such as melanoma, head and neck, liver or kidney cancer. This rearrangement joins TRBV12-5 to TRBJ2-2; possibly TRBD2 for D (6 bases). The CDR3 DNA sequence: TGTGCTAGTGGTCCCGGACAACCGCGGGGTGGGGAGCTGTTTTTT. Amino acids: CASGPGQPRGGELFF.